One sample yielded the 32 T cell receptor beta chains listed below, sequenced in a study of Graves' ophthalmopathy and Graves' hyperthyroidism. For repertoire sequencing, the TCR beta CDR3 regions were amplified from RNA transcripts. First-round RT-PCR with HTBI primers preceded a second-round multiplex PCR. Each CDR3 protein gets one entry after TCRdb re-called the multiplex PCR reads with MiXCR. This table holds 40,000 or so distinct CDR3 sequences, roughly 52% found once. Sequencing was carried out using peripheral blood. The origin of the receptors is an adult woman with stable Graves' hyperthyroidism.

Regarding this clonotype: The CDR3 ends on some other residue instead of the conserved phenylalanine or tryptophan, so this is likely a read error. The gene calls are TRBV4-2 and TRBJ1-2, with a tentative D call TRBD1 (5 bases). The CDR3 spans 15 residues. The germline V gene has CDR1 LGHNA and CDR2 YNFKEQ. CDR3 region: CASGHHEGRIYGYTL. CDR3 bases: TGTGCCAGCGGCCACCACGAGGGACGGATCTATGGCTACACCCTC.

Turning to this clonotype: Since the CDR3 does not end with the conserved phenylalanine or tryptophan, this likely comes from a read error. The V and J genes are TRBV19 and TRBJ2-2; 10 bases match TRBD1. Germline assignment: CDR1 LNHDA and CDR2 SQIVND (reference sequence). The CDR3 is 13 residues long. The CDR3 region has the DNA TGTGCCACCAGGACAGGGGGAACCGGGGGGCTGTTTCTT. This encodes CATRTGGTGGLFL.

This clonotype is medium-sized. V and J are TRBV7-9 and TRBJ2-7; D is unclear. V lost 1 base to trimming and J lost 2 bases, with 9 bases between them. The CDR3 runs to 14 residues. Per germline, CDR1 SEHNR and CDR2 FQNEAQ (reference sequence). The CDR3 reads CASSLGQSPYEQYF. The CDR3, as DNA: TGTGCCAGCAGCTTAGGCCAGTCCCCCTACGAGCAGTACTTC.

Worth noting for this clonotype: A read error is possible here, since a much larger clone lies one base away. This chain connects TRBV29-1 to TRBJ1-1, with 10 bases lining up with TRBD1. CDR1 and CDR2 from the germline V gene are SQVTM and ANQGSEA. The junction had 6 bases not matched to a gene; V was cut back by 8 bases and J by 6 bases. The CDR3 consists of 12 residues. CDR3 DNA: TGCAGCAACGGGGGACAGGGGTCTGAAGCTTTCTTT. Translated, it gives CSNGGQGSEAFF.

This clonotype was observed many times. V usage is TRBV9 and J usage is TRBJ2-3; 8 bases map to TRBD2. V lost 3 bases, J lost 5 bases, and 11 bases stayed unmatched. This CDR3 is built from 16 residues. Germline CDR1 is SGDLS and CDR2 is YYNGEE. CDR3 residues: CASSEGLVQRGDTQYF. The DNA for the CDR3 is TGTGCCAGCAGCGAGGGACTAGTCCAAAGAGGAGATACGCAGTATTTT.

This clonotype has ten or more counts. This chain links TRBV20-1 with TRBJ1-4, with D possibly being TRBD1 (6 bases). Germline V lookup: CDR1 DFQATT, CDR2 SNEGSKA (reference sequence). The CDR3 length is 15 residues. Trimming removed 6 bases at V and 7 bases at J, with 21 bases between. The DNA for the CDR3 is TGCAGTGCCACGGGGAGTTCAGGGGTCCCTGAAAAACTGTTTTTT. It specifies CSATGSSGVPEKLFF.

This clonotype was seen ten or more times. The chain uses TRBV7-9 and TRBJ2-3, with D possibly being TRBD2 (5 bases). The CDR3 length is 20 residues. V was pared by 5 bases and J by 2 bases, with 29 bases between. Germline V gene sequence: CDR1 SEHNR, CDR2 FQNEAQ (reference sequence). The CDR3 bases are TGTGCCAGCAGCCCGGACTCGACATGGGCCACGACTTTAACCACAGATACGCAGTATTTT. Encoded protein: CASSPDSTWATTLTTDTQYF.

This clonotype was found many times. V is TRBV29-1 and J is TRBJ1-2; D call uncertain. V lost 3 bases to trimming and J lost 2 bases, with 7 bases between them. CDR1 SQVTM and CDR2 ANQGSEA come from the germline V gene. This CDR3 has 12 residues. DNA of the CDR3: TGCAGCGTTGAGTCCGGGAACTATGGCTACACCTTC. Translating gives CSVESGNYGYTF.

The chain carries TRBV7-3 and TRBJ2-3; possibly TRBD1 for D (6 bases). The V and J ends lost 6 bases and 1 base respectively, with 17 bases between them. This CDR3 comprises 16 residues. Germline V lookup: CDR1 SGHTA, CDR2 FQGTGA. CDR3 nucleotides: TGTGCCAGCAGTTCCCGGACAGTTCTTGGCACAGATACGCAGTATTTT. It specifies CASSSRTVLGTDTQYF.

This clonotype has a count of ten or more. The chain has TRBV29-1 and TRBJ2-3, with 8 bases matching TRBD2. The V and J ends lost 6 bases and 4 bases, in that order; junction bases with no gene match: 15. CDR3 length equals 16 residues. The germline V gene has CDR1 SQVTM and CDR2 ANQGSEA. The CDR3 is CSVGPGLGWGADTQYF. CDR3 in DNA: TGCAGCGTGGGCCCGGGACTAGGATGGGGGGCAGATACGCAGTATTTT.

About this clonotype itself: One base away lies a much larger clone, so this may be a sequencing read error. The chain is built from TRBV7-9 and TRBJ2-3, with no clear D. Germline CDR1 is SEHNR and CDR2 is FQNEAQ (reference sequence). There are 13 residues in the CDR3. V shed 6 bases and J shed 2 bases, with 9 bases lying between them. The CDR3, as DNA: TGTGCCAGCAGTTTTAGCCCCACAGATACGCAGTATTTT. Translation gives CASSFSPTDTQYF.

This clonotype is judged medium-sized (0.01 to 0.1%). Here the CDR3 reads CASSPRQSEAFF. The CDR3, as DNA: TGTGCCAGCAGCCCGAGGCAGTCTGAAGCTTTCTTT. This rearrangement joins TRBV7-9 to TRBJ1-1; D remains ambiguous. CDR1 and CDR2 (germline): SEHNR, FQNEAQ (reference sequence). There are 12 residues in the CDR3. V was pared by 5 bases and J by 6 bases, with 10 bases between.

This rearrangement joins TRBV2 to TRBJ2-3; D gene uncertain. V was shortened by 5 bases and J by 3 bases, with 21 bases between the two germline ends. Germline V gives CDR1 SNHLY, CDR2 FYNNEI. This CDR3 is built from 17 residues. The DNA of the CDR3 is TGTGCCAGCAGTTTTATTCCGACCCGAGCGTTTACAGATACGCAGTATTTT. Protein: CASSFIPTRAFTDTQYF.

This clonotype was recorded at least ten times. The rearrangement uses TRBV2 and TRBJ2-7; maybe TRBD1 (5 bases). Germline V gives CDR1 SNHLY, CDR2 FYNNEI. The CDR3 consists of 12 residues. Trimming stripped 6 bases from V and 5 bases from J, with 11 bases between. The CDR3 reads CASRRQIDEQYF. The CDR3 region has the DNA TGTGCCAGCAGGAGACAGATAGACGAGCAGTACTTC.

This clonotype has ten or more counts. This chain joins TRBV29-1 and TRBJ2-3; D remains unclear. The length of the CDR3 is 16 residues. Looked up from germline, CDR1 is SQVTM and CDR2 is ANQGSEA. V gave up 6 bases and J gave up 0 bases, with 19 bases separating them. The CDR3 DNA is TGCAGCGTGGCAGGTCAGCACATCTCTAGCACAGATACGCAGTATTTT. This translates into CSVAGQHISSTDTQYF.

The rearrangement uses TRBV29-1 and TRBJ1-1; TRBD1 might be the D (5 bases). The CDR3 has 13 residues. Looked up from germline, CDR1 is SQVTM and CDR2 is ANQGSEA. Trimming stripped 7 bases from V and 4 bases from J, with 16 bases between. CDR3 nucleotide sequence: TGCAGCGACGGGGGTCAGGCGGGCACTGAAGCTTTCTTT. Residues: CSDGGQAGTEAFF.

This clonotype was observed at least ten times. The gene calls are TRBV15 and TRBJ2-2; the D gene is possibly TRBD2 (7 bases). V lost 4 bases and J lost 5, with 14 bases in between. CDR1 is LNHNV, CDR2 YYDKDF, per germline (reference sequence). This CDR3 has 15 amino acids. For the CDR3, the DNA is TGTGCCACCAGCATGCTGGGGGGGCGGACCGGGGAGCTGTTTTTT. Its translation: CATSMLGGRTGELFF.

This clonotype was seen at least ten times. The gene calls are TRBV3-1 and TRBJ2-7; 10 nucleotides line up with TRBD2. Germline V gives CDR1 LGHDT, CDR2 YNNKEL (reference sequence). V trimming: 1 base; J trimming: 0 bases; junction bases outside the gene matches: 6. The CDR3 sequence is 17 residues long. CDR3 DNA sequence: TGTGCCAGCAGCCAAGGGCCTGGACTAGCGGTCTCCTACGAGCAGTACTTC. Translated, it gives CASSQGPGLAVSYEQYF.

This clonotype was found many times. Being one base from a much bigger clone, this may be a read error. The gene calls are TRBV2 and TRBJ1-3; TRBD1 matches at 7 bases. After removal of 7 bases from V and 4 bases from J, the junction contained 13 bases not matched to a gene. The CDR3 spans 16 residues. CDR1 SNHLY and CDR2 FYNNEI come from the germline V gene. DNA for the CDR3: TGTGCCAGCAACTTTACCCGACAGGGAACAGGAAACACCATATATTTT. Translated, it gives CASNFTRQGTGNTIYF.

Details on this clonotype: The conserved phenylalanine or tryptophan normally closing the CDR3 is absent here, so this likely arose from a read error. Because the CDR3's place on the DNA is in doubt, the DNA is left out and the CDR3 is given as listed by TCRdb. The gene calls are TRBV9 and TRBJ1-1. The CDR3 is made up of 13 amino acids, end residues included. CDR1 SGDLS and CDR2 YYNGEE come from the germline V gene. The CDR3 reads CASSVGINTEASL.

About this clonotype: One junction end does not reproduce the germline sequence, and a read error may be involved. The chain is built from TRBV11-2 and TRBJ1-2, with 7 bases that match TRBD1. CDR3 size: 13 residues. Germline V gene lookup returns CDR1 SGHAT and CDR2 FQNNGV. CDR3 sequence reads: CASSVDRTRGCTF. DNA for the CDR3: TGTGCCAGCAGCGTGGACAGGACCAGGGGCTGCACCTTC.

This clonotype was detected many times. J is TRBJ2-7 and V is TRBV4-2; 7 bases match TRBD2. The germline CDR1 and CDR2 sequences are LGHNA and YNFKEQ. The V segment lost 0 bases and the J segment 2 bases; nucleotides outside the gene matches: 4. The CDR3 runs to 15 residues. The CDR3, as DNA: TGTGCCAGCAGCCAAGAGGAGGGAGGGCCCTACGAGCAGTACTTC. This sequence encodes CASSQEEGGPYEQYF.

This chain links TRBV2 with TRBJ1-2, with a tentative D call TRBD1 (6 bases). V lost 6 bases and J lost 8, with 22 bases in between. Germline-derived CDR1 and CDR2 are SNHLY and FYNNEI. The CDR3 length is 15 residues. CDR3 sequence (DNA): TGTGCCAGCAGCGTACAGGGTCAGGGTTGGAGCGGCTACACCTTC. As protein: CASSVQGQGWSGYTF.

The rearrangement links TRBV11-2 to TRBJ1-5, with D perhaps TRBD1 (5 bases). The CDR3 runs to 13 residues. The germline V gene has CDR1 SGHAT and CDR2 FQNNGV. V was clipped by 6 bases and J by 15 bases, with 21 bases between them. Here the CDR3 DNA reads TGTGCCAGCAGTCCCGGACTAGCGGGACCACGGCATTTT. Translation gives CASSPGLAGPRHF.

On this clonotype itself: This CDR3 is missing its conserved last phenylalanine or tryptophan, likely due to a read error. The chain combines TRBV20-1 with TRBJ2-7; D perhaps matches TRBD1 (6 bases). This CDR3 has 14 amino acids. The V gene lost 6 bases and the J gene lost 6 bases, with 21 bases spanning the gap. CDR1 is DFQATT, CDR2 SNEGSKA, per germline (reference sequence). The CDR3 DNA follows: TGCAGTGCCCAGAGGGGGACCAATCGTGGCGAGCAGTACTCC. Translated, it gives CSAQRGTNRGEQYS.

The rearrangement uses TRBV5-1 and TRBJ1-6; TRBD1 aligns across 7 bases. This CDR3 is built from 14 residues. J lost 4 bases, V lost 4 bases, and 2 bases had no gene match. Germline assignment: CDR1 SGHRS and CDR2 YFSETQ. DNA of the CDR3: TGCGCCAGCAGCGCGGGACAGTATAATTCACCCCTCCACTTT. This sequence encodes CASSAGQYNSPLHF.

Remarks on this clonotype: Relative to the germline gene, one junction end is altered; a read error may explain this. This chain connects TRBV10-3 to TRBJ2-7; 11 bases agree with TRBD1. CDR1 and CDR2 (germline): ENHRY, SYGVKD. The CDR3 totals 13 residues. In nucleotides, the CDR3 is TGTGCCATCAGTCCGGACAGGGGGCTCGAGCAATACTTC. This encodes CAISPDRGLEQYF.

This clonotype was seen many times. The chain uses TRBV13 and TRBJ2-7, with TRBD2 matching over 8 bases. Germline values: CDR1 PRHDT, CDR2 FYEKMQ (reference sequence). This CDR3 spans 16 amino acids. The trim removed 2 bases at V and 4 bases at J, leaving 10 bases unmatched. The CDR3 sequence is CASSLTPSGRGYEQYF. CDR3 nucleotides: TGTGCCAGCAGCTTAACCCCCTCCGGGAGGGGGTACGAGCAGTACTTC.

This chain joins TRBV2 and TRBJ1-2; the match to TRBD1 covers 12 bases. J lost 8 bases, V lost 3 bases, and 10 bases had no gene match. This CDR3 has 16 residues. Germline CDR1 SNHLY, CDR2 FYNNEI. Written as DNA, the CDR3 is TGTGCCAGCAGTGATTACACCGGGACAGGGGGCAGAGGCTACACCTTC. It is translated as CASSDYTGTGGRGYTF.

This clonotype has a single count. The chain combines TRBV9 with TRBJ1-1, with unresolved D. Germline V gene sequence: CDR1 SGDLS, CDR2 YYNGEE. Trimming removed 4 bases at V and 0 bases at J, with 13 bases between. The length of the CDR3 is 15 residues. The CDR3 region has the DNA TGTGCCAGCAGCCTACATCCTAACATGAACACTGAAGCTTTCTTT. Protein sequence: CASSLHPNMNTEAFF.

This clonotype was recorded many times. J is TRBJ2-3 and V is TRBV20-1, with unresolved D. Germline CDR1 reads DFQATT; CDR2 reads SNEGSKA (reference sequence). This CDR3 has 11 residues. V shed 6 bases and J shed 6 bases, with 10 bases lying between them. The CDR3, as DNA: TGCAGTGCCAGCTCGGCCGATACGCAGTATTTT. Translating gives CSASSADTQYF.

This clonotype has a count of ten or more. The gene calls are TRBV6-6 and TRBJ2-7, with 8 bases that match TRBD1. V was clipped by 8 bases and J by 6 bases; unmatched bases: 12. This CDR3 region has 14 residues. Germline values: CDR1 MNHNY, CDR2 SVGAGI (reference sequence). CDR3 coding DNA: TGTGCCAGCGGGTTAGGTCAGGGGGCAAGCGAGCAGTACTTC. Its protein product is CASGLGQGASEQYF.